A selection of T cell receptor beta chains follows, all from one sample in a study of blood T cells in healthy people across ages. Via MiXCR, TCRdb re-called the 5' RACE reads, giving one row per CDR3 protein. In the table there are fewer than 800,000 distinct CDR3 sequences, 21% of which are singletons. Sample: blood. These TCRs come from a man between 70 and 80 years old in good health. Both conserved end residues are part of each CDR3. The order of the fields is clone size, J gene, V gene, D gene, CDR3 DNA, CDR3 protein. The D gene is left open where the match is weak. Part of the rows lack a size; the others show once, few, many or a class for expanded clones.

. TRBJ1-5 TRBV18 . TGTGCCAGCTCACCACCCCCGGGCATCCTTCAGCCCCAGCATTTT CASSPPPGILQPQHF
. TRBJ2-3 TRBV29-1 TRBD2 TGCAGCGTTGAAGCGGCGGGAGGGACAGCAGATACGCAGTATTTT CSVEAAGGTADTQYF
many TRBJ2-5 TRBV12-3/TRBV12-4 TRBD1 TGTGCCAGCAGCCCAGATTGGGACAGGGACGAGACCCAGTACTTC CASSPDWDRDETQYF
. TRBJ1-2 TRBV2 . TGTGCCAGCAGTGAAGGGGCGGTAAACTATGGCTACACCTTC CASSEGAVNYGYTF
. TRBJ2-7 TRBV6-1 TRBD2 TGTGCCAGCCGCCGCGGGGGACTAGCGGGATCCTACGAGCAGTACTTC CASRRGGLAGSYEQYF
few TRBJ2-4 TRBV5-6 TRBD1 TGTGCCAGCAGCTCACAGGGGGCTGCCAAAAACATTCAGTACTTC CASSSQGAAKNIQYF
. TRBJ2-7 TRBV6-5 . TGTGCCAGCAGTTCGTGGGGCACGGTCGAGCAGTACTTC CASSSWGTVEQYF
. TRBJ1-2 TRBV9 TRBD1 TGTGCCAGCAGCCCTTCGACAGGGGGTCTCTATGGCTACACCTTC CASSPSTGGLYGYTF
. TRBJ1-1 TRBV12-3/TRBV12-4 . TGTGCCAGCAGTCCCTCTTATGTTACTGAAGCTTTCTTT CASSPSYVTEAFF
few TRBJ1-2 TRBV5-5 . TGTGCCAGCAGCTTGGCGGGGGGAGCGGACTATGGCTACACCTTC CASSLAGGADYGYTF
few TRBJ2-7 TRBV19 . TGTGCCAGTAGTATGAGGGCCAACAGCTACGAGCAGTACTTC CASSMRANSYEQYF
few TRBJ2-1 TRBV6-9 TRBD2 TGTGCCAGCAGTTATCCCGGGACTAGCGGGATCTACAATAAGCAGTTCTTC CASSYPGTSGIYNKQFF